The 15 T cell receptor beta chains presented below share a single source sample, sequenced in a study of PD-1 blockade in mismatch repair-deficient tumors. Indicated time point: roughly ten-day in vitro stimulation with candidate neoantigen peptide 2. Produced via immunoSEQ multiplex PCR; TCRdb's table is partial and in-frame only. The sample contains just under 10,000 clones, more than 75% of which appear only once. These receptors are not linked to any known antigen. Material: cells cultured in vitro, obtained from a patient treated with pembrolizumab. The receptor source for this set is an adult with mismatch repair-deficient cancer.

The rearrangement uses TRBV6-9 and TRBJ1-5; the match to TRBD1 covers 9 bases. CDR1 and CDR2 from the germline V gene are MNHGY and SVAAGI. The length of the CDR3 is 14 residues. Trimming took 6 bases from V and 5 from J; bases not matched to a gene: 5. The CDR3 sequence is CASRSGQGDQPQHF. CDR3 DNA: TGTGCCAGCAGATCGGGACAGGGCGATCAGCCCCAGCATTTT.

This chain links TRBV6-1 with TRBJ1-2; D is unresolved. Trimming cost V 7 bases and J 4 bases, with 10 bases left between them. The CDR3 runs 12 residues. The germline V gene encodes CDR1 MNHNS and CDR2 SASEGT. The CDR3 here is CASTQRLYGYTF. CDR3 coding DNA: TGTGCCAGCACGCAGAGGCTCTATGGCTACACCTTC.

The CDR3 coding sequence is TGTGCCAGCAGTTACGGACAGTACTCTGGAAACACCATATATTTT. Its translation: CASSYGQYSGNTIYF. The rearrangement joins TRBV6-5 to TRBJ1-3; D possibly corresponds to TRBD1 (6 bases). Trimming shortened V by 2 bases and J by 0 bases, and 8 bases separated the two germline ends. CDR1 MNHEY and CDR2 SVGAGI come from the germline V gene. The CDR3 spans 15 residues.

In regard to this clone: At one end, the junction sequence differs from germline, possibly due to a read error. The CDR3 nucleotides are TGTGCCAGTAGCTTAACAAATCTGCCCCAGCATTTT. This encodes CASSLTNLPQHF. The chain employs TRBV19 and TRBJ1-5, with no clear D. This CDR3 region has 12 residues. Looked up from germline, CDR1 is LNHDA and CDR2 is SQIVND (reference sequence).

The chain links TRBV6-1 to TRBJ1-5; 7 bases are a match to TRBD1. V was pared by 7 bases and J by 6 bases, with 6 bases of the junction left unmatched. From germline, CDR1 is MNHNS and CDR2 SASEGT. The CDR3 runs to 13 residues. The CDR3 loop is CASIINRGQPQHF. CDR3 nucleotide sequence: TGTGCCAGCATAATCAACAGGGGTCAGCCCCAGCATTTT.

The rearrangement uses TRBV6-5 and TRBJ2-1, with 9 bases fitting TRBD2. Per the germline V gene, CDR1 is MNHEY and CDR2 is SVGAGI. The V gene end was trimmed by 3 bases and the J gene end by 4 bases; junction bases not matched to a gene: 4. This CDR3 region has 15 residues. Here the CDR3 reads CASSYVAGEYNEQFF. The CDR3 nucleotides are TGTGCCAGCAGTTATGTAGCGGGAGAATACAATGAGCAGTTCTTC.

As to this clone: One junction end disagrees with the germline gene, perhaps due to a read error. This sequence joins TRBV7-7 and TRBJ1-5; weak D call: TRBD1 (5 bases). Germline CDR1 reads SSHAT; CDR2 reads FNYEAQ (reference sequence). This CDR3 contains 13 residues. The CDR3 reads CASSLGVGQPQHF. For the CDR3, the DNA is TGTGCTAGCAGCTTAGGGGTGGGTCAGCCCCAGCATTTT.

This chain joins TRBV7-9 and TRBJ1-4, with D perhaps matching TRBD1 (6 bases). This CDR3 region has 15 residues. V gave up 3 bases and J gave up 5 bases, with 13 bases separating them. Germline CDR1 and CDR2: SEHNR and FQNEAQ (reference sequence). CDR3 sequence: CASSFLYRVNEKLFF. The CDR3 bases are TGTGCCAGCAGCTTCCTTTACAGGGTAAATGAAAAACTGTTTTTT.

The rearrangement joins TRBV16 to TRBJ1-1; D is perhaps TRBD1 (5 bases). Germline V gene data show CDR1 as KGHSY and CDR2 as FQNENV. V lost 2 bases, J lost 0 bases, and 7 bases lay in between. The CDR3 runs to 14 residues. CDR3: CASSQQQVNTEAFF. The CDR3 DNA sequence: TGTGCCAGCAGCCAACAACAGGTGAACACTGAAGCTTTCTTT.

The chain is built from TRBV4-2 and TRBJ2-7, with 7 bases that match TRBD2. The CDR3 loop spans 14 amino acids. V lost 4 bases, J lost 3 bases, and 6 bases stayed unmatched. Germline V gives CDR1 LGHNA, CDR2 YNFKEQ. The CDR3, as DNA: TGTGCCAGCAGCCCAATCGGGAGGATCTACGAGCAGTACTTC. Translating gives CASSPIGRIYEQYF.

The V call is TRBV19, the J call TRBJ2-7, with D hard to call. In germline, CDR1 is LNHDA, CDR2 SQIVND (reference sequence). CDR3 length equals 15 residues. With 0 bases removed from V and 1 base from J, the gap between germline ends came to 10 bases. DNA of the CDR3: TGTGCCAGTAGTATAGATAGTCAGCAATCCTACGAGCAGTACTTC. It codes for CASSIDSQQSYEQYF. The variable domain in full, completed from reference TRBV19 and TRBJ2-7, reads DGGITQSPKYLFRKEGQNVTLSCEQNLNHDAMYWYRQDPGQGLRLIYYSQIVNDFQKGDIAEGYSVSREKKESFPLTVTSAQKNPTAFYLCASSIDSQQSYEQYFGPGTRLTVT.

The J gene is TRBJ2-7, the V gene TRBV6-1; D perhaps matches TRBD2 (5 bases). The V and J ends lost 6 bases and 5 bases respectively, with 8 bases between them. The germline gives CDR1 MNHNS, CDR2 SASEGT. The CDR3 is 11 amino acids. Here the CDR3 reads CASRAGDEQYF. As DNA, the CDR3 is TGTGCCAGCAGAGCCGGGGACGAGCAGTACTTC.

The chain combines TRBV2 with TRBJ2-5; TRBD2 matches at 11 bases. Per the germline V gene, CDR1 is SNHLY and CDR2 is FYNNEI. Trimming removed 3 bases from V and 5 bases from J; junction bases left unmatched: 11. This CDR3 is 17 amino acids long. The CDR3 region is CASSEGTSGRAWETQYF. For the CDR3, the DNA is TGTGCCAGCAGTGAGGGTACTAGCGGGAGAGCGTGGGAGACCCAGTACTTC.

The gene calls are TRBV18 and TRBJ2-2, with D tentatively TRBD2 (6 bases). Trimming took off 3 bases at V and 4 bases at J, with 12 bases between the two ends. This CDR3 region has 15 residues. The V gene's germline CDR1 is KGHSH and CDR2 LQKENI. CDR3 residues: CASSPSGVLTGELFF. The CDR3 DNA sequence: TGTGCCAGCTCACCGTCGGGGGTACTCACCGGGGAGCTGTTTTTT. Supplemented by reference TRBV18 and TRBJ2-2, the full variable domain reads NAGVMQNPRHLVRRRGQEARLRCSPMKGHSHVYWYRQLPEEGLKFMVYLQKENIIDESGMPKERFSAEFPKEGPSILRIQQVVRGDSAAYFCASSPSGVLTGELFFGEGSRLTVL.

The chain recombines TRBV5-1 with TRBJ2-2, with 10 positions matching TRBD2. The germline V gene encodes CDR1 SGHRS and CDR2 YFSETQ. The CDR3 runs 18 residues. J lost 1 base, V lost 0 bases, and 6 bases had no gene match. The CDR3 DNA is TGCGCCAGCAGCTTGGTTTCGAGCGGGAGGGGGAACACCGGGGAGCTGTTTTTT. It translates to CASSLVSSGRGNTGELFF.